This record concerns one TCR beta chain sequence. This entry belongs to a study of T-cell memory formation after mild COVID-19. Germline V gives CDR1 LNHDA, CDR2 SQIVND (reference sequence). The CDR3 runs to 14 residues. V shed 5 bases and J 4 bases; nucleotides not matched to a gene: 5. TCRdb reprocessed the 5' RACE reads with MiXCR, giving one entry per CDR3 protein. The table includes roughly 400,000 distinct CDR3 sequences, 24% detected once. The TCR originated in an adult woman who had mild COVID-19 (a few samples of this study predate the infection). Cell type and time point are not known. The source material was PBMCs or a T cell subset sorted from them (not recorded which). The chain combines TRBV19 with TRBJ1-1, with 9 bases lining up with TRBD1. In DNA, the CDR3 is TGTGCCAGTAGTTCCGGACAGGGGACCACTGAAGCTTTCTTT. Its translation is CASSSGQGTTEAFF.